The table lists the clone carrying this T cell receptor (beta chain) with a few counts. The antigen is unknown. The donors (healthy individuals) were bone marrow donors. The germline CDR1 and CDR2 sequences are SGHRS and YFSETQ. The CDR3 has 13 residues. V dropped 0 bases and J dropped 8 bases, with 11 bases sitting between them. This PCR relied on a set of 60 Vbeta primers and 13 Jbeta primers. The data were produced by immunoSEQ multiplex PCR, yet TCRdb's version contains in-frame clones alone and is incomplete. The sample lists some 160,000 clones, just under 70% seen once, with less than 5% in the top ten. These data belong to a study of cytomegalovirus exposure and HLA in healthy donors. Study-level background: Findings of an earlier analysis included under 140 million unique TCR beta sequences from roughly 200 million T cells.

The study, taken as a whole, reports: Earlier analysis found most TCR beta V segments productive about 87% or about 30% of the time.

The V call is TRBV5-1, the J call TRBJ1-1; no clear D. The receptor was derived from a man aged 55 to 70 in good health and CMV-seronegative. Input material: PBMCs. The CDR3 region is CASSLEREEEAFF. The CDR3 DNA reads as TGCGCCAGCAGCTTGGAAAGGGAGGAAGAAGCTTTCTTT.